This TCR beta chain was sequenced during a study of identical twins. Broader study findings: Twin pairs' shared out-of-frame alpha sequences were enriched in low generation probability.

In the case of this clonotype: The antigen is undetermined.

This CDR3 is 14 amino acids long. Between the trimmed V and J ends, which lost 3 bases and 3 bases, there was a span of 12 bases. Unique molecular identifiers were present on cDNA, and template switching added a universal primer site. TCRdb itself ran the 5' RACE reads through MiXCR, one entry per CDR3 protein. Of 250,000 or so distinct CDR3 sequences listed, about 7.5% were seen once; the top ten hold about 5.6%. The sample was also reused in another study, on yellow fever vaccine responses in identical twins.

The chain has TRBV12-3 or TRBV12-4 and TRBJ2-7; D might be TRBD2 (5 bases). The source of this sequence is a woman aged 18-30 years in good health. Sequencing was performed on CD8+ T cells sorted from blood. DNA of the CDR3: TGTGCCAGCAGTTTCACCGGGAACCTCTACGAGCAGTACTTC. Its protein is CASSFTGNLYEQYF.